The 26 T cell receptor beta chains listed next were all sequenced from one sample in a study of blood T cell repertoires in COVID-19. Some clones are missing from TCRdb's copy, which holds only in-frame ones; the method was immunoSEQ multiplex PCR. The sample lists 120,000 to 150,000 clones; approximately 80% were seen once. The specimen sequenced was peripheral blood. These receptor sequences come from a woman aged 80 or over in a cohort sampled during active or convalescent COVID-19.

The chain recombines TRBV5-5 with TRBJ1-1; possibly TRBD1 for D (5 bases). The CDR3 covers 15 residues. CDR1 is SGHKS and CDR2 is YYEKEE in the germline V gene (reference sequence). V was shortened by 4 bases and J by 0 bases, with 13 bases between the two germline ends. The CDR3 spells CASSPIAGMNTEAFF. The CDR3 nucleotides are TGTGCCAGCAGCCCGATCGCAGGGATGAACACTGAAGCTTTCTTT.

This chain joins TRBV4-2 and TRBJ2-2, with unresolved D. V was clipped by 0 bases and J by 4 bases, with 12 bases between them. The CDR3 totals 16 residues. The germline V gene has CDR1 LGHNA and CDR2 YNFKEQ. As DNA, the CDR3 is TGTGCCAGCAGCCAAGACCAGACGACAATCACCGGGGAGCTGTTTTTT. It translates to CASSQDQTTITGELFF.

This chain connects TRBV10-3 to TRBJ2-7; maybe TRBD2 (5 bases). The V and J ends lost 3 bases and 4 bases respectively, with 10 bases between them. Germline V CDR1 and CDR2: ENHRY, SYGVKD. CDR3 length equals 13 residues. CDR3 nucleotides: TGTGCCATCAGTGATTCGGGATTATACGAGCAGTACGTC. Encoded protein: CAISDSGLYEQYV.

The J gene is TRBJ1-4, the V gene TRBV18; the D gene is possibly TRBD1 (6 bases). Deletions cut 5 bases from V and 5 bases from J, with 12 bases between. The CDR3 runs to 14 residues. Germline lookup yields CDR1 KGHSH and CDR2 LQKENI. CDR3 in DNA: TGTGCCAGCTCAGATACAGGGCCAAATGAAAAACTGTTTTTT. This codes for CASSDTGPNEKLFF.

This CDR3 is CASSLEGGPYNEQFF. CDR3 nucleotides: TGCGCCAGCAGCTTGGAAGGGGGCCCCTACAATGAGCAGTTCTTC. V usage is TRBV5-1 and J usage is TRBJ2-1; 7 positions match TRBD1. V dropped 0 bases and J dropped 2; count of bases not matched to a gene: 2. The CDR3 is 15 residues long. In germline, CDR1 is SGHRS, CDR2 YFSETQ.

The chain is built from TRBV7-8 and TRBJ2-7; the D gene is possibly TRBD1 (6 bases). This CDR3 is 15 amino acids long. Deletions cut 4 bases from V and 2 bases from J, with 15 bases between. The germline V gene encodes CDR1 SGHVS and CDR2 FQNEAQ. The CDR3 nucleotides read TGTGCCAGCAGCTCGTGGACAGAGATTACCTACGAGCAGTACGTC. Translated, it gives CASSSWTEITYEQYV.

V is TRBV30 and J is TRBJ1-1; no definite D call. V gave up 3 bases and J gave up 0 bases, with 8 bases separating them. Looked up from germline, CDR1 is GTSNPN and CDR2 is SVGIG (reference sequence). The length of the CDR3 is 13 residues. The CDR3 nucleotides read TGTGCCTGGAGCCAAGACTTGAACACTGAAGCTTTCTTT. It codes for CAWSQDLNTEAFF.

The V and J genes are TRBV7-2 and TRBJ2-3, with 7 bases that match TRBD1. CDR1 is SGHTA, CDR2 FQGNSA, per germline. V shed 3 bases, J shed 0 bases, and the junction held 3 bases outside the gene matches. This CDR3 comprises 15 residues. For the CDR3, the DNA is TGTGCCAGCAGCTTTACAGGGGCTAGCACAGATACGCAGTATTTT. Its protein is CASSFTGASTDTQYF.

The chain is built from TRBV6-4 and TRBJ1-2; 12 positions agree with TRBD1. Trimming removed 7 bases from V and 7 bases from J; junction bases left unmatched: 7. Germline V gives CDR1 MRHNA, CDR2 SNTAGT. This CDR3 is built from 14 residues. The CDR3 here is CASTPGQGAGGYTF. For the CDR3, the DNA is TGTGCCAGCACCCCGGGACAGGGGGCCGGTGGCTACACCTTC.

The chain combines TRBV7-9 with TRBJ1-2; maybe TRBD1 (6 bases). Deletions cut 7 bases from V and 0 bases from J, with 12 bases between. Germline V gives CDR1 SEHNR, CDR2 FQNEAQ (reference sequence). This CDR3 comprises 14 residues. The CDR3 loop reads CASNRDTPNYGYTF. The CDR3 bases are TGTGCCAGCAACCGGGACACCCCTAACTATGGCTACACCTTC.

The gene calls are TRBV11-2 and TRBJ1-2, with unresolved D. Germline V gene lookup returns CDR1 SGHAT and CDR2 FQNNGV. The V and J ends lost 6 bases and 8 bases respectively, with 19 bases between them. This CDR3 is built from 14 residues. The CDR3 here is CASSYGEGLEGYTF. As DNA, the CDR3 is TGTGCCAGCAGTTACGGAGAGGGTCTAGAGGGCTACACCTTC.

This clone was picked up one time. The CDR3 region is CASSNRVARTGELFF. CDR3 DNA: TGCGCCAGCAGCAACCGGGTGGCGAGGACCGGGGAGCTGTTTTTT. The chain employs TRBV5-1 and TRBJ2-2; D is ambiguous. The CDR3 has 15 amino acids. Germline-derived CDR1 and CDR2 are SGHRS and YFSETQ. Trimming left V 4 bases short and J 5 bases short, with 15 bases between.

The rearrangement uses TRBV27 and TRBJ1-2; possibly TRBD1 for D (6 bases). Trimming shortened V by 6 bases and J by 6 bases, and 14 bases separated the two germline ends. Germline CDR1 is MNHEY and CDR2 is SMNVEV (reference sequence). The CDR3 runs 13 residues. CDR3 protein: CASRDRAVDGYTF. CDR3 coding DNA: TGTGCCAGCAGGGACAGAGCCGTGGATGGCTACACCTTC.

The rearrangement uses TRBV2 and TRBJ1-5, with D possibly matching TRBD1 (6 bases). The V end lost 7 bases, the J end lost 0 bases, and 22 bases lay between the germline ends. CDR3 length: 18 residues. Looked up from germline, CDR1 is SNHLY and CDR2 is FYNNEI. The CDR3 here is CASTVSPLTGNSNQPQHF. For the CDR3, the DNA is TGTGCCAGCACCGTGTCCCCATTGACAGGAAATAGCAATCAGCCCCAGCATTTT.

The V and J genes are TRBV6-5 and TRBJ2-1, with TRBD2 matching over 10 bases. With 5 bases clipped from V and 3 bases from J, the junction kept 4 bases outside the gene matches. The CDR3 covers 15 residues. The germline V gene encodes CDR1 MNHEY and CDR2 SVGAGI. CDR3 in amino acids: CASSPLAGVYNEQFF. The CDR3 region has the DNA TGTGCCAGCAGTCCTCTAGCGGGGGTCTACAATGAGCAGTTCTTC.

The chain joins TRBV7-2 to TRBJ1-2; D ambiguous. There are 13 residues in the CDR3. CDR1 is SGHTA and CDR2 is FQGNSA in the germline V gene. Trimming took 1 base from V and 2 from J, leaving 5 bases between them. The CDR3 sequence is CASSLVANYGYTF. CDR3 DNA: TGTGCCAGCAGCTTAGTGGCCAACTATGGCTACACCTTC. The full variable domain, rest sourced from reference TRBV7-2 and TRBJ1-2, is GAGVSQSPSNKVTEKGKDVELRCDPISGHTALYWYRQSLGQGLEFLIYFQGNSAPDKSGLPSDRFSAERTGGSVSTLTIQRTQQEDSAVYLCASSLVANYGYTFGSGTRLTVV.

This chain connects TRBV7-2 to TRBJ2-2; 9 bases map to TRBD1. This CDR3 contains 12 residues. V was pared by 5 bases and J by 12 bases, with 4 bases of the junction left unmatched. Germline V lookup: CDR1 SGHTA, CDR2 FQGNSA. Here the CDR3 DNA reads TGTGCCAGCAGCAAGGACAGGGGCAAGCTGTTTTTT. Translation gives CASSKDRGKLFF.

The table lists this clone with a few counts. The rearrangement joins TRBV7-9 to TRBJ2-3; tentatively, D is TRBD2 (7 bases). The germline V gene encodes CDR1 SEHNR and CDR2 FQNEAQ (reference sequence). V was clipped by 7 bases and J by 2 bases, with 25 bases between them. This CDR3 is 18 amino acids long. The CDR3 nucleotides read TGTGCCAGCAAATTAGAACCCCGGGGGGCGGTCCCCACAGATACGCAGTATTTT. It codes for CASKLEPRGAVPTDTQYF.

This chain uses TRBV12-3 or TRBV12-4 with TRBJ2-2, with a tentative D call TRBD1 (5 bases). The V end lost 6 bases, the J end lost 7 bases, and 12 bases lay between the germline ends. This CDR3 has 13 residues. CDR3 DNA: TGTGCCAGCAGGGGGCCTGGGGTCGGGGAGCTGTTTTTT. It specifies CASRGPGVGELFF.

This rearrangement joins TRBV2 to TRBJ2-3; possibly TRBD1 for D (6 bases). Trimming pared 2 bases from V and 6 bases from J, leaving 15 bases between. From germline, CDR1 is SNHLY and CDR2 FYNNEI. The CDR3 length is 15 residues. The CDR3 sequence: CASSEQGLGRDTQYF. The CDR3 DNA reads as TGTGCCAGCAGTGAACAGGGGCTGGGTAGGGATACGCAGTATTTT.

Here the CDR3 reads CASTLTGRGYGYTF. The CDR3 nucleotides read TGTGCCAGCACCTTAACAGGGAGGGGCTATGGCTACACCTTC. The genes are TRBV5-4 and TRBJ1-2; D perhaps matches TRBD1 (6 bases). Per the germline V gene, CDR1 is SGHNT and CDR2 is YYREEE (reference sequence). Deletions cut 6 bases from V and 4 bases from J, with 16 bases between. The length of the CDR3 is 14 residues.

The chain couples TRBV5-6 to TRBJ1-2; no firm D call. The CDR3 spans 15 residues. In germline, CDR1 is SGHDT, CDR2 YYEEEE. Trimming took 5 bases from V and 4 from J, leaving 18 bases between them. CDR3 in amino acids: CASSGAGKATYGYTF. In DNA form, the CDR3 reads TGTGCCAGCAGTGGAGCTGGCAAAGCCACCTATGGCTACACCTTC.

The chain links TRBV2 to TRBJ2-5, with 8 bases fitting TRBD1. CDR1 is SNHLY, CDR2 FYNNEI, per germline. With 6 bases clipped from V and 10 bases from J, the junction kept 7 bases outside the gene matches. CDR3 length equals 12 residues. This chain's CDR3 is CASRTPGQVQYF. The CDR3 DNA sequence: TGTGCCAGCAGGACGCCGGGACAGGTCCAGTACTTC.

This chain connects TRBV14 to TRBJ1-2; TRBD1 agrees at 7 bases. This CDR3 has 14 residues. Germline assignment: CDR1 SGHDN and CDR2 FVKESK. Trimming cost V 0 bases and J 8 bases; bases outside gene matches: 6. CDR3 sequence: CASSQEGTVIGYTF. The DNA for the CDR3 is TGTGCCAGCAGCCAAGAAGGGACAGTAATCGGCTACACCTTC.

V usage is TRBV9 and J usage is TRBJ2-1; 7 bases are shared with TRBD1. The CDR3 consists of 15 residues. V shed 2 bases, J shed 0 bases, and the junction held 2 bases outside the gene matches. Germline V gene sequence: CDR1 SGDLS, CDR2 YYNGEE. The CDR3 nucleotides read TGTGCCAGCAGCGTGACAGGGAGCTCCTACAATGAGCAGTTCTTC. As protein: CASSVTGSSYNEQFF.

J is TRBJ2-7 and V is TRBV30, with TRBD1 as a possible D gene (5 bases). V was clipped by 1 base and J by 3 bases, with 7 bases between them. CDR1 and CDR2 from the germline V gene are GTSNPN and SVGIG (reference sequence). CDR3 length: 12 amino acids. The chain's CDR3 is CAWSGQYYEQYF. The CDR3 DNA is TGTGCCTGGAGTGGACAGTACTACGAGCAGTACTTC.